This T cell receptor beta chain was identified in a study of blood T cell repertoires in COVID-19. Study information: T cells, B-cell-depleted T cells, or PBMCs provided the cDNA or gDNA that served as material.

Followed over time, Seattle patients had been enrolled while infection was active. The germline V gene has CDR1 KGHDR and CDR2 SFDVKD. The CDR3 contains 12 residues. Germline trimming cut 3 bases from V and 8 bases from J; bases unmatched to any gene: 2. As processed by the authors: Amplified reference gene primers provided the basis for estimating nucleated cell counts. Sequencing used immunoSEQ multiplex PCR; TCRdb keeps in-frame clones, though not all of them. The D gene and trimming were derived from the DNA, and the V and J assignments and clone size from that table. This sample has around 300,000 clones; 75% to 90% occur once, and the top ten carry less than 3.5%. The count of this clone is one.

The specimen was peripheral blood. The genes are TRBV24-1 and TRBJ1-2; 7 nucleotides match TRBD1. This clonotype was sampled from a woman aged 25 to 39 with COVID-19, enrolled during active disease. The CDR3, as DNA: TGTGCCACCAGTGATGGGGACAGAGGCTACACCTTC. Protein: CATSDGDRGYTF.